A single sample gave rise to the 18 T cell receptor beta chains below, sequenced in a study of T cells in Graves' hyperthyroidism and ophthalmopathy. RNA transcripts yielded amplified TCR beta CDR3 regions. When the TCR CDR3 underwent first-round RT-PCR, the HTBI primer set was used. MiXCR, applied by TCRdb to the multiplex PCR reads, yields one record per CDR3 protein. The sample records around 600,000 distinct CDR3 sequences, 13% to 15% being singletons. The sample taken for sequencing was blood. The source is a woman aged 18 to 35 with Graves' ophthalmopathy.

In this sample, this clonotype turned up many times. V is TRBV6-2 or TRBV6-3 and J is TRBJ2-1; TRBD1 is a possible D gene (5 bases). This CDR3 is 14 amino acids long. Looked up from germline, CDR1 is MNHEY and CDR2 is SVGEGT. V lost 8 bases and J lost 7, with 18 bases in between. DNA for the CDR3: TGTGCCAGCCATACGATAGGGGATAAGAATGAGCAGTTCTTC. This gives the protein CASHTIGDKNEQFF.

The chain joins TRBV6-1 to TRBJ1-2, with no clear D. The CDR3 extends over 13 amino acids. Trimming stripped 2 bases from V and 2 bases from J, with 6 bases between. The germline V gene has CDR1 MNHNS and CDR2 SASEGT. For the CDR3, the DNA is TGTGCCAGCAGTGAACAGCTGAACTATGGCTACACCTTC. Amino acids: CASSEQLNYGYTF.

This rearrangement joins TRBV12-5 to TRBJ1-3; D not resolved. This CDR3 is built from 14 residues. V shed 5 bases and J shed 8 bases, with 16 bases lying between them. Looked up from germline, CDR1 is LGHNT and CDR2 is FRNRAP. The CDR3 sequence: CASGPSGRGDTIYF. In DNA, the CDR3 is TGTGCTAGTGGTCCCTCCGGCCGGGGAGACACCATATATTTT.

This clonotype was found a few times. The chain has TRBV9 and TRBJ2-7, with TRBD2 as a possible D gene (6 bases). The V gene's germline CDR1 is SGDLS and CDR2 YYNGEE. The CDR3 spans 15 residues. Trimming took off 2 bases at V and 6 bases at J, with 18 bases between the two ends. The CDR3 nucleotides are TGTGCCAGCAGCGTGAGCCCTCAGACTAGGTTCGAGCAGTACTTC. Residues: CASSVSPQTRFEQYF.

This clonotype showed up many times. The rearrangement joins TRBV2 to TRBJ2-1; D possibly corresponds to TRBD2 (5 bases). Trimming stripped 1 base from V and 7 bases from J, with 14 bases between. Germline V lookup: CDR1 SNHLY, CDR2 FYNNEI. The length of the CDR3 is 15 residues. The CDR3 reads CASSEGGSVWNEQFF. CDR3 nucleotides: TGTGCCAGCAGTGAAGGGGGTAGCGTTTGGAATGAGCAGTTCTTC. The full variable domain, in which reference TRBV2 and TRBJ2-1 provide the parts outside the CDR3, is EPEVTQTPSHQVTQMGQEVILRCVPISNHLYFYWYRQILGQKVEFLVSFYNNEISEKSEIFDDQFSVERPDGSNFTLKIRSTKLEDSAMYFCASSEGGSVWNEQFFGPGTRLTVL.

The table lists this clonotype with many counts. The V gene is TRBV6-2 or TRBV6-3, the J gene TRBJ2-7, with D tentatively TRBD1 or TRBD2 (6 bases each). The CDR3 runs to 16 residues. V lost 0 bases and J lost 0, with 12 bases in between. Looked up from germline, CDR1 is MNHEY and CDR2 is SVGEGT. The CDR3 sequence is CASSYSRQDYSYEQYF. The CDR3 region has the DNA TGTGCCAGCAGTTACTCCCGACAGGACTACTCCTACGAGCAGTACTTC.

This clonotype has at least ten counts. The chain couples TRBV7-8 to TRBJ2-5; 9 nucleotides line up with TRBD2. Trimming removed 5 bases from V and 10 bases from J; junction bases left unmatched: 8. Germline V gene sequence: CDR1 SGHVS, CDR2 FQNEAQ. The CDR3 covers 13 residues. The CDR3 bases are TGTGCCAGCAGCACGAAACTGACTAGCGGCCAGTACTTC. The encoded protein is CASSTKLTSGQYF.

The sample holds many counts of this clonotype. In nucleotides, the CDR3 is TGCAGTGCTAGACCCCATAGCGGGAGAGTTGGCTACAATGAGCAGTTCTTC. It encodes CSARPHSGRVGYNEQFF. This chain joins TRBV20-1 and TRBJ2-1; 9 bases align to TRBD2. The J segment lost 3 bases and the V segment lost 2 bases, leaving 11 bases of the junction unmatched. The CDR3 consists of 17 residues. Per germline, CDR1 DFQATT and CDR2 SNEGSKA (reference sequence).

This clonotype has a count of ten or more. CDR3 in DNA: TGTGCCAGCAGCTTCGGAGGGGACAGGGCCCAGCCCCAGCATTTT. Translation gives CASSFGGDRAQPQHF. The chain has TRBV7-2 and TRBJ1-5, with 9 nucleotides matching TRBD1. V dropped 3 bases and J dropped 7; count of bases not matched to a gene: 7. Germline CDR1 is SGHTA and CDR2 is FQGNSA. The CDR3 consists of 15 residues.

This clonotype has at least ten counts. The CDR3 coding sequence is TGTGCCAGCAGCCAAGGGGCTAGCGGGAGGGCCGGAGCCAAAAACATTCAGTACTTC. Translated, it gives CASSQGASGRAGAKNIQYF. This rearrangement joins TRBV14 to TRBJ2-4; 12 bases are shared with TRBD2. The CDR3 is 19 amino acids. The germline V gene has CDR1 SGHDN and CDR2 FVKESK. Germline trimming cut 1 base from V and 0 bases from J; bases unmatched to any gene: 7.

This clonotype was detected ten times or more. V usage is TRBV11-2 and J usage is TRBJ1-1, with TRBD1 matching 7 bases. The CDR3 length is 16 residues. V trimming: 5 bases; J trimming: 1 base; junction bases outside the gene matches: 10. The germline gives CDR1 SGHAT, CDR2 FQNNGV. The CDR3 DNA reads TGTGCCAGCAGCGCCCAGACAGGGATCGGGAACACTGAAGCTTTCTTT. It codes for CASSAQTGIGNTEAFF.

This clonotype was seen repeatedly, ten times or more. The gene calls are TRBV27 and TRBJ1-1; 7 bases match TRBD1. Trimming removed 2 bases from V and 4 bases from J; junction bases left unmatched: 4. The CDR3 consists of 14 residues. Looked up from germline, CDR1 is MNHEY and CDR2 is SMNVEV (reference sequence). The CDR3 DNA follows: TGTGCCAGCAGTTTACAGGGGGGGAGCACTGAAGCTTTCTTT. Amino acid sequence: CASSLQGGSTEAFF.

J is TRBJ2-3 and V is TRBV20-1, with 7 nucleotides matching TRBD2. Trimming took 0 bases from V and 1 from J; bases not matched to a gene: 7. Germline V gives CDR1 DFQATT, CDR2 SNEGSKA (reference sequence). The CDR3 contains 16 residues. CDR3 DNA sequence: TGCAGTGCTAGAGATTTCCGGCTAGCGGGCACAGATACGCAGTATTTT. It translates to CSARDFRLAGTDTQYF.

V is TRBV4-3 and J is TRBJ2-5; D unresolved. CDR3 size: 18 residues. Germline values: CDR1 LGHNA, CDR2 YSLEER. Trimming pared 0 bases from V and 5 bases from J, leaving 22 bases between. The CDR3 DNA is TGCGCCAGCAGCCAAGAGCGGTCCGCGGCCCGCCTGGGGGAGACCCAGTACTTC. Residues: CASSQERSAARLGETQYF.

This clonotype has just a few counts. The rearrangement uses TRBV4-3 and TRBJ2-5; the D gene is possibly TRBD1 (6 bases). Germline V gene data show CDR1 as LGHNA and CDR2 as YSLEER. V gave up 0 bases and J gave up 7 bases, with 15 bases separating them. This CDR3 region has 15 residues. CDR3 in amino acids: CASSQEDSIGGTQYF. CDR3 sequence (DNA): TGCGCCAGCAGCCAAGAAGACAGTATAGGGGGGACCCAGTACTTC.

This clonotype was detected many times. The V gene is TRBV28, the J gene TRBJ2-1, with 7 positions matching TRBD1. Germline V gene lookup returns CDR1 MDHEN and CDR2 SYDVKM. This CDR3 is built from 15 residues. With 11 bases clipped from V and 2 bases from J, the junction kept 12 bases outside the gene matches. CDR3 nucleotides: TGTGCCGGACGCACTCGGGACAGCGCCTACAATGAGCAGTTCTTC. It specifies CAGRTRDSAYNEQFF. Based on the CDR3 plus reference TRBV28 and TRBJ2-1, the full variable domain is DVKVTQSSRYLVKRTGEKVFLECVQDMDHENMFWYRQDPGLGLRLIYFSYDVKMKEKGDIPEGYSVSREKKERFSLILESASTNQTSMYLCAGRTRDSAYNEQFFGPGTRLTVL.

This clonotype was detected ten times or more. The CDR3 protein is CSATPAGGYEQYF. Here the CDR3 DNA reads TGCAGTGCTACCCCGGCAGGGGGCTACGAGCAGTACTTC. The chain recombines TRBV20-1 with TRBJ2-7, with TRBD1 identical over 7 bases. The CDR3 is 13 residues long. In germline, CDR1 is DFQATT, CDR2 SNEGSKA (reference sequence). Trimming removed 4 bases from V and 3 bases from J; junction bases left unmatched: 6.

In this sample, this clonotype turned up a few times. The rearrangement joins TRBV4-2 to TRBJ2-2, with 7 bases fitting TRBD2. Per the germline V gene, CDR1 is LGHNA and CDR2 is YNFKEQ. The length of the CDR3 is 16 residues. Trimming removed 0 bases from V and 0 bases from J; junction bases left unmatched: 1. CDR3 coding DNA: TGTGCCAGCAGCCAAGAGGGACTACCGAACACCGGGGAGCTGTTTTTT. Protein product: CASSQEGLPNTGELFF.